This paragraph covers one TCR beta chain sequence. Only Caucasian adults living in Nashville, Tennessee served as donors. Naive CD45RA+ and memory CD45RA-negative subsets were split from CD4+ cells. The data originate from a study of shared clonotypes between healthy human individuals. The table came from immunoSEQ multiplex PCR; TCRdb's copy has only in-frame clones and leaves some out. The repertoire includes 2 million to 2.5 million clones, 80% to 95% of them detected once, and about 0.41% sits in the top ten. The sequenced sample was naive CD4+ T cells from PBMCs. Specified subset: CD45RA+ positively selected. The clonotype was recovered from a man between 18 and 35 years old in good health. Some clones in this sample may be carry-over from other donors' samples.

CDR3 nucleotides: TGTGCCAGCAGTTTATCTTATGAACCAAAACAGGGCTGGGAGACCCAGTACTTC. Amino acid sequence: CASSLSYEPKQGWETQYF. This chain connects TRBV28 to TRBJ2-5; a possible D gene is TRBD1 (6 bases). The CDR3 extends over 18 amino acids. Germline lookup yields CDR1 MDHEN and CDR2 SYDVKM. V dropped 1 base and J dropped 5 bases, with 23 bases sitting between them.